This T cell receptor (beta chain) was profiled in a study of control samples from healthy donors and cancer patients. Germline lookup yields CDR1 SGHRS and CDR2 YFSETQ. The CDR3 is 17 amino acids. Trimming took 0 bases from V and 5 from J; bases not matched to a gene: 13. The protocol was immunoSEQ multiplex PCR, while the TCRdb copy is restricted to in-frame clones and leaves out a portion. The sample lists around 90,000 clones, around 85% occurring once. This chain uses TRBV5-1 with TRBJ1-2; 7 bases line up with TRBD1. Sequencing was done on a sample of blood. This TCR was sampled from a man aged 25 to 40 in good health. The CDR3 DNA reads TGCGCCAGCAGCTTGGACGGACAGGTCGTGGGGCCATATGGCTACACCTTC. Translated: CASSLDGQVVGPYGYTF. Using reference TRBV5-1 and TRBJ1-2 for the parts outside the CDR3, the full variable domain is KAGVTQTPRYLIKTRGQQVTLSCSPISGHRSVSWYQQTPGQGLQFLFEYFSETQRNKGNFPGRFSGRQFSNSRSEMNVSTLELGDSALYLCASSLDGQVVGPYGYTFGSGTRLTVV.